Sequencing of this TCR beta chain was carried out in a study of T cells after posttransplantation cyclophosphamide. CDR1 and CDR2 from the germline V gene are MNHEY and SVGAGI. The CDR3 covers 13 residues. Trimming removed 0 bases from V and 8 bases from J, with 8 bases in between. This clone was found many times. TCRdb's table, derived via immunoSEQ multiplex PCR, lists solely in-frame clones and lacks some. The specimen has about 36,000 clones, none found just once. This clonotype was obtained from a girl aged 10 to 17 in good health, CMV-negative, and a related stem cell transplant donor. The gene calls are TRBV6-5 and TRBJ2-1; D gene uncertain. Sequencing input: PBMCs. DNA of the CDR3: TGTGCCAGCAGTTACTCTCAGGCTCATGAGCAGTTCTTC. This sequence encodes CASSYSQAHEQFF.